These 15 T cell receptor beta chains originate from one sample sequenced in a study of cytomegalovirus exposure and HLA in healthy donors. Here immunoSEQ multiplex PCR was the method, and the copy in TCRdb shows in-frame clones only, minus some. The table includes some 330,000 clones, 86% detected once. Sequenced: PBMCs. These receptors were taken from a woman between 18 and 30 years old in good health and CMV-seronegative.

CDR3 bases: TGCAGTGTCTTACGCAGTACTGAAGCTTTCTTT. As protein: CSVLRSTEAFF. The chain employs TRBV20-1 and TRBJ1-1; no reliable D call. Trimming pared 7 bases from V and 5 bases from J, leaving 11 bases between. The CDR3 runs 11 residues. Germline V gene sequence: CDR1 DFQATT, CDR2 SNEGSKA (reference sequence).

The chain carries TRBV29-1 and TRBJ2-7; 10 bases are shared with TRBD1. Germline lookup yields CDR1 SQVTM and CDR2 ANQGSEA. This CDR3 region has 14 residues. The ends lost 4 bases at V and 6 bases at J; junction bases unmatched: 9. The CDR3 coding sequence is TGCAGCGTTGCGATGTATGGGACAGGGGTCGAGCAGTACTTC. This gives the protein CSVAMYGTGVEQYF.

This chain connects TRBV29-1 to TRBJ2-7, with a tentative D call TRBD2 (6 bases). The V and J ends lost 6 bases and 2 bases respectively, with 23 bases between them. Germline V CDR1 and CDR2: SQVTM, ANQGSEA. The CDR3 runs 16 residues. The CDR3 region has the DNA TGCAGCGTGACCCTGGGGTTTGGCGGGACCCCCTACGAGCAGTACTTC. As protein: CSVTLGFGGTPYEQYF.

The CDR3 sequence: CASSQGSLAAYNEQFF. The CDR3 coding sequence is TGTGCCAGCAGCCAAGGTTCGCTAGCGGCTTACAATGAGCAGTTCTTC. The V call is TRBV4-2, the J call TRBJ2-1, with 7 bases identical to TRBD2. The CDR3 is made up of 16 amino acids. Germline V gives CDR1 LGHNA, CDR2 YNFKEQ. V was clipped by 1 base and J by 4 bases; unmatched bases: 7.

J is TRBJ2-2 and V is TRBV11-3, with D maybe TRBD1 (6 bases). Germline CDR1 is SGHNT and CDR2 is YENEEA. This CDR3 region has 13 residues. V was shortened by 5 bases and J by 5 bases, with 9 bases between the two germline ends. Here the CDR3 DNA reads TGTGCCAGCAGCCGTCAGGGGACCGGGGAGCTGTTTTTT. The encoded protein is CASSRQGTGELFF.

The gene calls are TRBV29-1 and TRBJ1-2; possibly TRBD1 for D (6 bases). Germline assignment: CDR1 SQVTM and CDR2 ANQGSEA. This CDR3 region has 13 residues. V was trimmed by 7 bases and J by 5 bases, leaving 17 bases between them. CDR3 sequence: CSAPGAGLYGYTF. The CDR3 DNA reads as TGCAGCGCCCCAGGGGCAGGATTGTATGGCTACACCTTC.

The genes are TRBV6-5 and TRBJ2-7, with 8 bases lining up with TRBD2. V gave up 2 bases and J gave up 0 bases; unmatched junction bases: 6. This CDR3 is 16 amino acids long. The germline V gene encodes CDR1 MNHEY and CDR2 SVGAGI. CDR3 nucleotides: TGTGCCAGCAGTTACAAGTTCAGCGGGAGCTCCTACGAGCAGTACTTC. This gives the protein CASSYKFSGSSYEQYF.

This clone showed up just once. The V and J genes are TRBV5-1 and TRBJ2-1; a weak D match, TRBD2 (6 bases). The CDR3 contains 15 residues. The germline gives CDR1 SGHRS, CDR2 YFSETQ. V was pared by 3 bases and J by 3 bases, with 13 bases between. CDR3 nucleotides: TGCGCCAGCAGCTGGAGGGACGGGGTCTACAATGAGCAGTTCTTC. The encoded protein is CASSWRDGVYNEQFF. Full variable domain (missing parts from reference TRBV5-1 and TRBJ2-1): KAGVTQTPRYLIKTRGQQVTLSCSPISGHRSVSWYQQTPGQGLQFLFEYFSETQRNKGNFPGRFSGRQFSNSRSEMNVSTLELGDSALYLCASSWRDGVYNEQFFGPGTRLTVL.

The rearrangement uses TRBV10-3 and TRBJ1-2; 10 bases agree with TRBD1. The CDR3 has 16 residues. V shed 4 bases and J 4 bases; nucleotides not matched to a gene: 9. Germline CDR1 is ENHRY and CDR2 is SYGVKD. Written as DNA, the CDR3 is TGTGCCATCAGTGTTTCGGACAGGGGGACCAGCTATGGCTACACCTTC. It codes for CAISVSDRGTSYGYTF.

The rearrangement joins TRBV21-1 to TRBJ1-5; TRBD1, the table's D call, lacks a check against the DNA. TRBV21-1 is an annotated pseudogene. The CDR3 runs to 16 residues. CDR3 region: CASKIKGVYSNQPQHF. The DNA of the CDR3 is TGTGCCAGCAAGATTAAAGGGGTCTATAGCAATCAGCCCCAGCATTTT.

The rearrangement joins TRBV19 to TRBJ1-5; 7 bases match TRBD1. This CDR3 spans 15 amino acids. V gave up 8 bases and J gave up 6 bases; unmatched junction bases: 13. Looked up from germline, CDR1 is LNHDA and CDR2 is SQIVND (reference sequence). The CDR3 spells CASGPRQGRIQPQHF. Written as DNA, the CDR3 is TGTGCCAGTGGTCCGAGACAGGGAAGAATTCAGCCCCAGCATTTT. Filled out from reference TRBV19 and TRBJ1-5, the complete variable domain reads DGGITQSPKYLFRKEGQNVTLSCEQNLNHDAMYWYRQDPGQGLRLIYYSQIVNDFQKGDIAEGYSVSREKKESFPLTVTSAQKNPTAFYLCASGPRQGRIQPQHFGDGTRLSIL.

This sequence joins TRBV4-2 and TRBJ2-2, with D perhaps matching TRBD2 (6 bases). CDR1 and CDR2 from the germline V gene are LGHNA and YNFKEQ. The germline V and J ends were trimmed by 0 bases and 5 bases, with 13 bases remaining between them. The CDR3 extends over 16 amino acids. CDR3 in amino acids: CASSQEGSGLTGELFF. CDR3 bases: TGTGCCAGCAGCCAAGAGGGATCGGGACTGACCGGGGAGCTGTTTTTT.

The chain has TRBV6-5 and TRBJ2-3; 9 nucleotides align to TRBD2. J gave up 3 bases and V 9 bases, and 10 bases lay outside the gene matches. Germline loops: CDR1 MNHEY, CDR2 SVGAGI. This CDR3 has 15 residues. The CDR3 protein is CASQTGLAGTDTQYF. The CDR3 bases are TGTGCCAGTCAAACAGGGCTAGCGGGAACAGATACGCAGTATTTT.

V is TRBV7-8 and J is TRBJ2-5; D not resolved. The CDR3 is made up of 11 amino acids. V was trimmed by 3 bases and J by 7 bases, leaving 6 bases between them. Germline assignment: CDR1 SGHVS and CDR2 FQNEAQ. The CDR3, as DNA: TGTGCCAGCAGCTTCCCATGGACCCAGTACTTC. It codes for CASSFPWTQYF.

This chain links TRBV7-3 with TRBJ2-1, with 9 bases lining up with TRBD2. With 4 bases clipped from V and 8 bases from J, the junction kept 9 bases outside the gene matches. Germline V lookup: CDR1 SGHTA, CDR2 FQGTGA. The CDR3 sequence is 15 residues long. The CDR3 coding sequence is TGTGCCAGCAGCTCCTTAGCGGGAGAAGTATATGAGCAGTTCTTC. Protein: CASSSLAGEVYEQFF.